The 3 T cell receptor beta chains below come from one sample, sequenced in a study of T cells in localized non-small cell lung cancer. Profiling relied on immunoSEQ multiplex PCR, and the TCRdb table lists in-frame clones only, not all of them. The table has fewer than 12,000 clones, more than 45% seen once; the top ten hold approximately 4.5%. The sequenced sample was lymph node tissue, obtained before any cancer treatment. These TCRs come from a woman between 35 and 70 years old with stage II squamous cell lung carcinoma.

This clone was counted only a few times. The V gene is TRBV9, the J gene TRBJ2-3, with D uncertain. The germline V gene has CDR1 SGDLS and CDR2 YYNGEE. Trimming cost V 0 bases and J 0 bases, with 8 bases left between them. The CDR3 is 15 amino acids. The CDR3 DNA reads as TGTGCCAGCAGCGTAGGGGCTTTTAGCACAGATACGCAGTATTTT. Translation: CASSVGAFSTDTQYF.

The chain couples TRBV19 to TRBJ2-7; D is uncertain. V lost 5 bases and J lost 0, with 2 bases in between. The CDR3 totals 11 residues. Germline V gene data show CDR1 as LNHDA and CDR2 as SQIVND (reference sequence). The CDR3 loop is CASSDSYEQYF. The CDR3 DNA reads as TGTGCCAGTAGTGACTCCTACGAGCAGTACTTC. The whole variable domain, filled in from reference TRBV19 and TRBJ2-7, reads DGGITQSPKYLFRKEGQNVTLSCEQNLNHDAMYWYRQDPGQGLRLIYYSQIVNDFQKGDIAEGYSVSREKKESFPLTVTSAQKNPTAFYLCASSDSYEQYFGPGTRLTVT.

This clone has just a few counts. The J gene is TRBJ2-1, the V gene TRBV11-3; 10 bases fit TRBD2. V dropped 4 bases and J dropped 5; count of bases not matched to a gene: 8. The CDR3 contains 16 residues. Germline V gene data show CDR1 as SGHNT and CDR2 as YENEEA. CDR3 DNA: TGTGCCAGCAGCTCCGGCACTAGCGGGGTGGACAATGAGCAGTTCTTC. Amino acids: CASSSGTSGVDNEQFF.